This paragraph reports one TCR beta chain. Its matching antigen is unknown. The record originates from a study of identical twins. General study findings and limits: Among out-of-frame alpha sequences shared by twins, low generation probability occurred in excess. Memory repertoires lacked the insertion deficit that abundant cord blood beta clonotypes showed. The study found that models underestimated out-of-frame TCR alpha sharing in monozygotic twins.

The germline V gene encodes CDR1 SGHVS and CDR2 FQNEAQ. The CDR3 sequence is 16 residues long. Template switching added a universal primer site; cDNA carried unique molecular identifiers. One entry per CDR3 protein, called by TCRdb with MiXCR from the 5' RACE reads. This table has 1.5 million to 2 million distinct CDR3 sequences, around 29% appearing once. Source material: cord blood. This TCR derives from a newborn girl in good health. The J gene is TRBJ2-1, the V gene TRBV7-8, with a possible D match to TRBD2 (5 bases). Matching the DNA end better, TRBJ2-7 makes the J call doubtful. DNA of the CDR3: TGTGCCAGCAGCTTTACTAGACCCCCCCTCTACAATGAGCAGTACTTC. This encodes CASSFTRPPLYNEQYF.